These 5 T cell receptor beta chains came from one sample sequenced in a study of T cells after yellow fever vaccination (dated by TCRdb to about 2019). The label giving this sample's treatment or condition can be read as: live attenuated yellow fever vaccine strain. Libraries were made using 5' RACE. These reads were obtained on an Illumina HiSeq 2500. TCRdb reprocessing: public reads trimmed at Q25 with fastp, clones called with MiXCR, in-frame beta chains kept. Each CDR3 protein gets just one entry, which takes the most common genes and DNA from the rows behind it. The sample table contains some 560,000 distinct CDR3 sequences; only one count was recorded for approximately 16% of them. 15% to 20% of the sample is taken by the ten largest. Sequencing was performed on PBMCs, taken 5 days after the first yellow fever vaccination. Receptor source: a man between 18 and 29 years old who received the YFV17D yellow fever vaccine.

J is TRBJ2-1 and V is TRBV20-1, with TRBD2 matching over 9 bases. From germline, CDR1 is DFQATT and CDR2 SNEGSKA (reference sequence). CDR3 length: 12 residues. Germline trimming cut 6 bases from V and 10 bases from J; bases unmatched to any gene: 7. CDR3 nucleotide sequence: TGCAGTGCAAAGGGACTAGCTGAGGAGCAGTTCTTC. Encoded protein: CSAKGLAEEQFF.

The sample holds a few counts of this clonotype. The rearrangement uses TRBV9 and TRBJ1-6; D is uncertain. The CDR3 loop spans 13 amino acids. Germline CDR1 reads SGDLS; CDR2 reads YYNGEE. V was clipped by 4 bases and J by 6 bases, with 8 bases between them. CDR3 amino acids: CASSSLGNSPLHF. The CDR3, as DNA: TGTGCCAGCAGCTCCTTGGGTAATTCACCCCTCCACTTT.

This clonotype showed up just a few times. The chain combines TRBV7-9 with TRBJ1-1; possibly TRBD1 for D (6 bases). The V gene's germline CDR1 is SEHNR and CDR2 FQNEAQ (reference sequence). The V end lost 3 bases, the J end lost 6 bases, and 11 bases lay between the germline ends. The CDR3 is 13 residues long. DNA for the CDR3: TGTGCCAGCAGCTTTACCGGGACATCTGAAGCTTTCTTT. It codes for CASSFTGTSEAFF.

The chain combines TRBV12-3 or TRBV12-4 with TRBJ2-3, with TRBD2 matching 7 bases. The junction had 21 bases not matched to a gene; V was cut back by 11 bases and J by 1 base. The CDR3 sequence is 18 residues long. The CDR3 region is CAFSFPLGGTFGTDTQYF. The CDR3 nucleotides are TGTGCCTTCAGTTTCCCGCTGGGAGGGACCTTCGGCACAGATACGCAGTATTTT.

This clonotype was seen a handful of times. The CDR3 here is CSAPRLREQYF. CDR3 DNA sequence: TGCAGTGCTCCGAGACTCAGGGAGCAGTACTTC. The chain combines TRBV20-1 with TRBJ2-7; D gene unclear. Germline CDR1 and CDR2: DFQATT and SNEGSKA (reference sequence). CDR3 length: 11 residues. V was shortened by 5 bases and J by 7 bases, with 12 bases between the two germline ends.